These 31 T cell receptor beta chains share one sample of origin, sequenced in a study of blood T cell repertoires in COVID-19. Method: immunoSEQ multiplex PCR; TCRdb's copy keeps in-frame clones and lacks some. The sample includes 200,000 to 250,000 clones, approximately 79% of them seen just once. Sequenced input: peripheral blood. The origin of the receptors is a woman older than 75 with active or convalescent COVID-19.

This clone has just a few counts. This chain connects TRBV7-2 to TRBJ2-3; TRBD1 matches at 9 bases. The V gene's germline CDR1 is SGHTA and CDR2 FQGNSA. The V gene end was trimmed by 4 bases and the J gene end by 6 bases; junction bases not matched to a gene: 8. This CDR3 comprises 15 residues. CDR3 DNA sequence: TGTGCCAGCAGCTACAACAGGGGGCGTGGGGATACGCAGTATTTT. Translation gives CASSYNRGRGDTQYF.

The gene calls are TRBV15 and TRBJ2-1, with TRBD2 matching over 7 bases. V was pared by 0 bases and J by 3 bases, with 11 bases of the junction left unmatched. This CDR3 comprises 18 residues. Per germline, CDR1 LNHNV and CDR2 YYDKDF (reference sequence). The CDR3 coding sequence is TGTGCCACCAGCAGAGAATTAGAGGGGCTAGCGGACTACAATGAGCAGTTCTTC. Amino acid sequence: CATSRELEGLADYNEQFF.

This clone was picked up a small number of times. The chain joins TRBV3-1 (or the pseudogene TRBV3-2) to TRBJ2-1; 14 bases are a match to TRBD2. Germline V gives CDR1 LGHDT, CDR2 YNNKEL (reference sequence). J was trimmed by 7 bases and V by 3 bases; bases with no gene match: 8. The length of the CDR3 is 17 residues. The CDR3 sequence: CASSQGLGTSGGNEQFF. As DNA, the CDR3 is TGTGCCAGCAGCCAGGGACTCGGGACTAGCGGGGGAAATGAGCAGTTCTTC.

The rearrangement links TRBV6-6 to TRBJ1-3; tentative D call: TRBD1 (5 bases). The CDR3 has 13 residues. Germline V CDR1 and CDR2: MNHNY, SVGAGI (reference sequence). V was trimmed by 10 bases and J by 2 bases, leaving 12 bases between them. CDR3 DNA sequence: TGTGCCACCTTGGGGGGGGCTGGAAACACCATATATTTT. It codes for CATLGGAGNTIYF.

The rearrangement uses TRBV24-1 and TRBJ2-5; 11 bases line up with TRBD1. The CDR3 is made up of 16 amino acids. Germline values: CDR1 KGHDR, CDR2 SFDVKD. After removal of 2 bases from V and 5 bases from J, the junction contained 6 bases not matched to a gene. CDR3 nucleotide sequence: TGTGCCACCAGTGATTACACCGGGACAGGGGGGGAGACCCAGTACTTC. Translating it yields CATSDYTGTGGETQYF.

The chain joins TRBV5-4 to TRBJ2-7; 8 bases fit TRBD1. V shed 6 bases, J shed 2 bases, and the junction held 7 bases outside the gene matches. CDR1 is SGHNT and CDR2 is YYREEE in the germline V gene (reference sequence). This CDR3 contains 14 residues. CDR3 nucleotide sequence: TGTGCCAGCAATTCTCAGGGGGCGACCTACGAGCAGTACTTC. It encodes CASNSQGATYEQYF.

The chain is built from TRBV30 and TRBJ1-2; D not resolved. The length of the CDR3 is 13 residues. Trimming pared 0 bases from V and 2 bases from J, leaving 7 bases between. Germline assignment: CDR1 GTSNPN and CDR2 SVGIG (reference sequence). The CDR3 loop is CAWSVRGNYGYTF. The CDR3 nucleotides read TGTGCCTGGAGTGTACGGGGAAACTATGGCTACACCTTC.

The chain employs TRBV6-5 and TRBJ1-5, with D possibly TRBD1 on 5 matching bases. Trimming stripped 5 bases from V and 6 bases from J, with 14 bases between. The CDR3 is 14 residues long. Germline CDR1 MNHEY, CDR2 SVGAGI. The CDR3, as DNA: TGTGCCAGCAGTATGGGGGGTAAAGGTCAGCCCCAGCATTTT. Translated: CASSMGGKGQPQHF.

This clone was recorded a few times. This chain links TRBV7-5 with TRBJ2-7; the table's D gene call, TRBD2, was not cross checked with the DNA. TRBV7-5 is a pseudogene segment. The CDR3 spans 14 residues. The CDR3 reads CARSPGGGRYEQYF. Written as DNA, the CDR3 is TGTGCCAGAAGCCCTGGGGGGGGACGGTACGAGCAGTACTTC.

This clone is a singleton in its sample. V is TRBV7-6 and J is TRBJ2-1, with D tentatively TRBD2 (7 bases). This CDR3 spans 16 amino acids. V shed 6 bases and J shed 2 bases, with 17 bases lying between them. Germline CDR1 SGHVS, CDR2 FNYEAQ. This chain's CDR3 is CASSLLGGTTYNEQFF. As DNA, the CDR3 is TGTGCCAGCAGTTTGCTAGGGGGGACTACCTACAATGAGCAGTTCTTC.

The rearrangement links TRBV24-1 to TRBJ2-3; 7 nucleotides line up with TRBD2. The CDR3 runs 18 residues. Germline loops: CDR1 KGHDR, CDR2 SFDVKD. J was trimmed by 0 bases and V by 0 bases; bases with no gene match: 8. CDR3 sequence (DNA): TGTGCCACCAGTGATTTGCCTGGGGGGGGATCTAGCACAGATACGCAGTATTTT. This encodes CATSDLPGGGSSTDTQYF.

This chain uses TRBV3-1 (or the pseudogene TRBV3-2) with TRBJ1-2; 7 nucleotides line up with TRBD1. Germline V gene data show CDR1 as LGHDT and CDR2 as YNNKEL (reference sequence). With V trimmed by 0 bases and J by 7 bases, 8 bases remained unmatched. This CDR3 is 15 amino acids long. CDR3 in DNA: TGTGCCAGCAGCCAAGATCACCAGGGGGTGGTTGGCTACACCTTC. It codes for CASSQDHQGVVGYTF.

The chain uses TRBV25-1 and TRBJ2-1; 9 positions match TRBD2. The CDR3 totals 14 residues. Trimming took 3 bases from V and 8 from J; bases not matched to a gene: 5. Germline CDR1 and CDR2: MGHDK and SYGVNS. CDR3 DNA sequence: TGTGCCAGCAGTGAGGGACTAGCTACCTATGAGCAGTTCTTC. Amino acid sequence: CASSEGLATYEQFF.

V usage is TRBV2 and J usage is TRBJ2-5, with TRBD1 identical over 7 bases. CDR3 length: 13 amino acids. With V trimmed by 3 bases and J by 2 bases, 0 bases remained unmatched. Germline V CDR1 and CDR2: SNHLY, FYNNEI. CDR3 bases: TGTGCCAGCAGTGACAGGGGGCAAGAGACCCAGTACTTC. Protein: CASSDRGQETQYF.

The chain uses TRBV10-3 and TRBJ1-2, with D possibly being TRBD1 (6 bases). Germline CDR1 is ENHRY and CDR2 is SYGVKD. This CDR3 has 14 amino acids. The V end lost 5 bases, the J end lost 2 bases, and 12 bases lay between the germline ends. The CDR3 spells CAISKDSPNYGYTF. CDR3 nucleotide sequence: TGTGCCATCAGTAAGGACAGTCCAAACTATGGCTACACCTTC.

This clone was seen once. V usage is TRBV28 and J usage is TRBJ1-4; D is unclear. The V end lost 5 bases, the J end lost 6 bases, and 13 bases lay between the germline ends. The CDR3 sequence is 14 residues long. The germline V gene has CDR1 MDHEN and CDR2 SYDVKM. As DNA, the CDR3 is TGTGCCAGCAGTGCAGGCGTCTCCTATGAAAAACTGTTTTTT. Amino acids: CASSAGVSYEKLFF. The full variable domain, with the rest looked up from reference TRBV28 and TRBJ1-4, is DVKVTQSSRYLVKRTGEKVFLECVQDMDHENMFWYRQDPGLGLRLIYFSYDVKMKEKGDIPEGYSVSREKKERFSLILESASTNQTSMYLCASSAGVSYEKLFFGSGTQLSVL.

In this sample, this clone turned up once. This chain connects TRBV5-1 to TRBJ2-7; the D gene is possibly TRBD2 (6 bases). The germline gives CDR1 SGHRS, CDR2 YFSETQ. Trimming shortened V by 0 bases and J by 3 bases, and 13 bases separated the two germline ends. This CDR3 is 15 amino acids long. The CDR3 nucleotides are TGCGCCAGCAGCTTGGCCGGAGGGCCGTACTACGAGCAGTACTTC. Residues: CASSLAGGPYYEQYF. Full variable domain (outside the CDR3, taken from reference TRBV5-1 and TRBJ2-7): KAGVTQTPRYLIKTRGQQVTLSCSPISGHRSVSWYQQTPGQGLQFLFEYFSETQRNKGNFPGRFSGRQFSNSRSEMNVSTLELGDSALYLCASSLAGGPYYEQYFGPGTRLTVT.

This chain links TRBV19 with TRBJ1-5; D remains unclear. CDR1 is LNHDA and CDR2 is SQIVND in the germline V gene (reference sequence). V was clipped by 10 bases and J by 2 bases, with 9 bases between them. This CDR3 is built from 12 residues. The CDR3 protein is CATRQGNQPQHF. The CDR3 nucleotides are TGTGCCACCAGACAAGGCAATCAGCCCCAGCATTTT.

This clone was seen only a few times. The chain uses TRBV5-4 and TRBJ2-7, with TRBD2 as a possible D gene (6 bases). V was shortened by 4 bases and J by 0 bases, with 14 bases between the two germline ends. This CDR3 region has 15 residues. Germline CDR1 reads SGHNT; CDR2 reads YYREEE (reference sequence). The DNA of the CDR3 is TGTGCCAGCAGCCGGGACTTTTCGTACTCCTACGAGCAGTACTTC. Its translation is CASSRDFSYSYEQYF.

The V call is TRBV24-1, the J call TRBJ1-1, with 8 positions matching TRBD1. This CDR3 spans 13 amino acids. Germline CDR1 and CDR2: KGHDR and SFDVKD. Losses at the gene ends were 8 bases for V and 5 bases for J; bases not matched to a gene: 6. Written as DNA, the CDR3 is TGTGCCACCACCCAGGGGGCAGGGACTGAAGCTTTCTTT. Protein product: CATTQGAGTEAFF.

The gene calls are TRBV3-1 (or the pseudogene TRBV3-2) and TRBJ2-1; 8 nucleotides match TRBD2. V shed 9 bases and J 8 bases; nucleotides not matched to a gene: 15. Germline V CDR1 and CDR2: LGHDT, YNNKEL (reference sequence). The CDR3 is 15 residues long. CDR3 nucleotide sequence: TGTGCCAGTGGGGAGGTTCGGGGGGGCCCTGATGAGCAGTTCTTC. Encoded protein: CASGEVRGGPDEQFF.

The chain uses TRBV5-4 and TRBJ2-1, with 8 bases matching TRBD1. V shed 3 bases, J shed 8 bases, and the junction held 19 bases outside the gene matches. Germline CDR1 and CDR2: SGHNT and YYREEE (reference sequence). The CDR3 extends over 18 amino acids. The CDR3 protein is CASSSRNSGTGGGDEQFF. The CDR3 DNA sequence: TGTGCCAGCAGCTCACGAAACTCCGGGACAGGAGGAGGAGATGAGCAGTTCTTC.

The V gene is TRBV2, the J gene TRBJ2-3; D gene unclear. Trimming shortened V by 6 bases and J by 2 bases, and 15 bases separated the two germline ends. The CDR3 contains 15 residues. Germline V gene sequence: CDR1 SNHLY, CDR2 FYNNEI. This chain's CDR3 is CASSPKPVSTDTQYF. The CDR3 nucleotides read TGTGCCAGCAGCCCGAAACCAGTCTCCACAGATACGCAGTATTTT.

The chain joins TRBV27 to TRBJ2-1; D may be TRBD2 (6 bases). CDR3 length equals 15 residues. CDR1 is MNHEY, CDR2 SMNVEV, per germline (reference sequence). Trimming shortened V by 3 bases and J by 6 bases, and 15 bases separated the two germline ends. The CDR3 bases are TGTGCCAGCAGTTTCTGGCGGGGAATCGGCAATGAGCAGTTCTTC. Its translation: CASSFWRGIGNEQFF.

The CDR3 region is CASSLMGAREKLFF. In DNA, the CDR3 is TGTGCCAGCAGCTTGATGGGGGCGAGGGAAAAACTGTTTTTT. This chain connects TRBV7-6 to TRBJ1-4; tentatively, D is TRBD1 (6 bases). The CDR3 runs 14 residues. Trimming shortened V by 3 bases and J by 8 bases, and 13 bases separated the two germline ends. CDR1 SGHVS and CDR2 FNYEAQ come from the germline V gene.

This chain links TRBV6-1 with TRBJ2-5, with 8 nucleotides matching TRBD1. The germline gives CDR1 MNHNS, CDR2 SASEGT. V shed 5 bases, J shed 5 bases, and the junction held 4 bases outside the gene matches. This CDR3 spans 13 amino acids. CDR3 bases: TGTGCCAGCAGTACAGGGGGTAGCGAGACCCAGTACTTC. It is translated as CASSTGGSETQYF.

CDR3 DNA: TGTGCCAGCAGTTTACGGCAGGGGTTTACTGAAGCTTTCTTT. Its translation is CASSLRQGFTEAFF. This chain uses TRBV28 with TRBJ1-1; D may be TRBD1 (6 bases). V was trimmed by 2 bases and J by 5 bases, leaving 12 bases between them. Germline-derived CDR1 and CDR2 are MDHEN and SYDVKM. The CDR3 covers 14 residues.

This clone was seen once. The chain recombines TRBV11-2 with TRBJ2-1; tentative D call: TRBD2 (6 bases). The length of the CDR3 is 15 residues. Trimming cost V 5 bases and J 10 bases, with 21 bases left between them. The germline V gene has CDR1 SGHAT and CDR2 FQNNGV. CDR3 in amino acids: CASSLLRDWRAEQFF. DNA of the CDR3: TGTGCCAGCAGCCTTCTGAGGGATTGGAGGGCCGAGCAGTTCTTC.

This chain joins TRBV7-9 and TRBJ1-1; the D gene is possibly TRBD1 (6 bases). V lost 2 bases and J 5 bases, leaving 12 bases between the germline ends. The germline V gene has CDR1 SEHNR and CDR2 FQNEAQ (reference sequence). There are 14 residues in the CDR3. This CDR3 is CASSLRMQGTEAFF. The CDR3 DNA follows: TGTGCCAGCAGCTTACGTATGCAGGGGACTGAAGCTTTCTTT.

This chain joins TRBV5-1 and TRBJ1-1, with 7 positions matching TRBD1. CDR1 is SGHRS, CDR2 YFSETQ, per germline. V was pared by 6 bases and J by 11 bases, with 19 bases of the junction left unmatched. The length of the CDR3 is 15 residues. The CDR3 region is CASTGGDRRKERAFF. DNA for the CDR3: TGCGCCAGCACAGGGGGTGACAGAAGGAAAGAGAGGGCTTTCTTT. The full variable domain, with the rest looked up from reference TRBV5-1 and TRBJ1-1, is KAGVTQTPRYLIKTRGQQVTLSCSPISGHRSVSWYQQTPGQGLQFLFEYFSETQRNKGNFPGRFSGRQFSNSRSEMNVSTLELGDSALYLCASTGGDRRKERAFFGQGTRLTVV.

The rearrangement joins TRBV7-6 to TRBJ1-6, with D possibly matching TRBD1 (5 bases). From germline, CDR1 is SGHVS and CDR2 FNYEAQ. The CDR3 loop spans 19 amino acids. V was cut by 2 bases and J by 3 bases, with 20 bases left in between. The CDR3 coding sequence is TGTGCCAGCAGCTTATTGTTGGGGGGTTCACAAAGCTATAATTCACCCCTCCACTTT. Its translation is CASSLLLGGSQSYNSPLHF.